This T cell receptor beta chain comes out of a study of glioma-infiltrating T cells after dendritic cell vaccination. Across the study: Patients had newly diagnosed or recurrent glioblastoma and received dendritic cell vaccines.

Specified time point: after dendritic cell vaccination, including at tumor progression/relapse. TCRB CDR3 was amplified from 2 ug genomic DNA or less. Sequencing used immunoSEQ multiplex PCR; TCRdb keeps in-frame clones, though not all of them. The sample lists 99,000 or so clones, 75% to 90% seen once, with approximately 5.5% in the top ten. V gave up 0 bases and J gave up 4 bases, with 16 bases separating them. The CDR3 covers 16 residues. Germline CDR1 and CDR2: SGHRS and YFSETQ. The V and J genes are TRBV5-1 and TRBJ2-5, with D perhaps TRBD2 (6 bases). The sequence derives from a human donor with glioblastoma. The source was blood, collected after dendritic cell vaccination. For the CDR3, the DNA is TGCGCCAGCAGCTTGGCGGCAGGAGGGACCCCAGAGACCCAGTACTTC. It translates to CASSLAAGGTPETQYF.